The clone carrying this T cell receptor (beta chain) occurred many times. Germline values: CDR1 SGHAT, CDR2 FQNNGV. The CDR3 consists of 15 residues. V lost 0 bases and J lost 5, with 12 bases in between. TCRdb processed the RT-PCR reads anew with MiXCR; each CDR3 protein has one entry. The data show a few hundred thousand distinct CDR3 sequences, about 15% seen once. This entry comes from a study of response to subunit inactivated influenza vaccine. Sequenced here: PBMCs from blood, sampled about 13 days after vaccination. The V gene is TRBV11-2, the J gene TRBJ2-3; no definite D call. This receptor was obtained from a man aged 45-65 years who received an inactivated influenza vaccine. This CDR3 is CASSLDRAPGDTQYF. CDR3 bases: TGTGCCAGCAGCTTAGATCGGGCGCCCGGAGATACGCAGTATTTT.